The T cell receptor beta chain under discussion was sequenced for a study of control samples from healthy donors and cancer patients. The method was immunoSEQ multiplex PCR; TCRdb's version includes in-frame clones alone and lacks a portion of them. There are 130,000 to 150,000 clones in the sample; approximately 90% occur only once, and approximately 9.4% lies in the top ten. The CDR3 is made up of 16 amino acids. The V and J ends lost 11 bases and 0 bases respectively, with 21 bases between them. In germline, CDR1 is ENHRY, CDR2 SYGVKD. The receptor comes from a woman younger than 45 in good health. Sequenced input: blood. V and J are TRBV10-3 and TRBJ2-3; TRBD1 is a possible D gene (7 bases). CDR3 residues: CASYWGDSDSTDTQYF. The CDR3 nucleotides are TGTGCCTCGTACTGGGGGGACAGCGATAGCACAGATACGCAGTATTTT.